This T cell receptor beta chain was obtained from a study of blood T cell repertoires in COVID-19. Study-level background: Spain, Italy and the United States supplied samples that represented acute and convalescent COVID-19. PBMCs, B-cell-depleted T cells, or T cells provided the cDNA or gDNA that made up the material.

The CDR3 length is 14 residues. CDR1 is SGHTA, CDR2 FQGNSA, per germline. V was shortened by 0 bases and J by 2 bases, with 8 bases between the two germline ends. The data were produced by immunoSEQ multiplex PCR, yet TCRdb's version contains in-frame clones alone and is incomplete. The sample holds around 100,000 clones, approximately 90% seen once. The sequence was collected from a woman in her forties or fifties with acute or convalescent COVID-19. The chain joins TRBV7-2 to TRBJ2-7; D perhaps matches TRBD2 (6 bases). The sample consisted of peripheral blood. CDR3 protein: CASSLARGTYEQYF. The CDR3 nucleotides are TGTGCCAGCAGCTTAGCGCGGGGCACCTACGAGCAGTACTTC.